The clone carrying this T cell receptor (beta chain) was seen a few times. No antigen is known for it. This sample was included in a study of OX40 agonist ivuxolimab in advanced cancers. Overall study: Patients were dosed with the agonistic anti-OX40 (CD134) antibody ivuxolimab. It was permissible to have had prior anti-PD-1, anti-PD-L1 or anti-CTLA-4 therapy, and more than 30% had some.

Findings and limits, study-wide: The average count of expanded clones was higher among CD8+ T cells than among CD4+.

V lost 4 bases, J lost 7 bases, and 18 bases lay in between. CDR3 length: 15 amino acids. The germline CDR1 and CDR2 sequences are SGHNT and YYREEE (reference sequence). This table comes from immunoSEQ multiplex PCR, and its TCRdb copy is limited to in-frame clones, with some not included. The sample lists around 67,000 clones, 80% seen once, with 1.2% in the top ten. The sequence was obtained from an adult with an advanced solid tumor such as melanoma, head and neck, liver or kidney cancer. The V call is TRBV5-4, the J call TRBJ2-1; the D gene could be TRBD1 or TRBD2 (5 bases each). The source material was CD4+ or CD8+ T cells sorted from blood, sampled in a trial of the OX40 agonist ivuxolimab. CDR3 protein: CASSPQRGNVNEQFF. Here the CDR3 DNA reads TGTGCCAGCAGCCCCCAGAGGGGTAATGTAAATGAGCAGTTCTTC. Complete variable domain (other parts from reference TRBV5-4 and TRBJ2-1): ETGVTQSPTHLIKTRGQQVTLRCSSQSGHNTVSWYQQALGQGPQFIFQYYREEENGRGNFPPRFSGLQFPNYSSELNVNALELDDSALYLCASSPQRGNVNEQFFGPGTRLTVL.